Described below is a single TCR beta chain sequence and its context. Grouping used clinical history reported by participants in a survey and questionnaire. The data were taken from a study of blood T cell repertoires in COVID-19. Measured with immunoSEQ multiplex PCR; TCRdb has only the in-frame clones, and not every one. The sample consists of 260,000 or so clones, about nine tenths of them appearing once. Germline CDR1 and CDR2: MGHRA and YSYEKL. Deletions cut 0 bases from V and 15 bases from J, with 18 bases between. The CDR3 spans 14 residues. Sequences were obtained from PBMCs or T cells enriched from blood (not recorded which). The sequence was collected from a man aged 18 to 29 who had recovered from COVID-19. The genes are TRBV4-1 and TRBJ2-1; D is possibly TRBD2 (5 bases). The DNA of the CDR3 is TGCGCCAGCAGCCAAGAAGAGGGCTCCAGGATGCCGTTCTTC. Translation gives CASSQEEGSRMPFF.